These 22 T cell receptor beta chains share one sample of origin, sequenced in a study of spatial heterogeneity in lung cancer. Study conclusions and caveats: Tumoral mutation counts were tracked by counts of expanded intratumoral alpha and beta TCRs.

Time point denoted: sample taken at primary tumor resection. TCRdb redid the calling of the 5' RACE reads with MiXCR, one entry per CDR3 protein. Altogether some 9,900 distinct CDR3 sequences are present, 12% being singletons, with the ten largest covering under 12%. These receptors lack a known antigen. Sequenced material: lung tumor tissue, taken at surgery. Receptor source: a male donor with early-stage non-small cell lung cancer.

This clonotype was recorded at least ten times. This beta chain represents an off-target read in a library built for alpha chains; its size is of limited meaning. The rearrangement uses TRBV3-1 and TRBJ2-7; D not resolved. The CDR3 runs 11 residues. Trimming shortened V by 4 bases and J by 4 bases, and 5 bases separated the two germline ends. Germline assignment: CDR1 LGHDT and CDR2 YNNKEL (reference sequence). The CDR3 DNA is TGTGCCAGCAGCCGTGGATACGAGCAGTACTTC. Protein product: CASSRGYEQYF.

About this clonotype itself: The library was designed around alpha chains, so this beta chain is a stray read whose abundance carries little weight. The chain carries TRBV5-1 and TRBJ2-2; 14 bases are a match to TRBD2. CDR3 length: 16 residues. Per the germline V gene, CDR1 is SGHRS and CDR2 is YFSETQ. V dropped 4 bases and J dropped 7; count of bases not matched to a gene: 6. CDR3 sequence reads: CASSLTSGRASGELFF. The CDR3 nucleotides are TGCGCCAGCAGCCTGACTAGCGGGAGGGCCAGCGGGGAGCTGTTTTTT.

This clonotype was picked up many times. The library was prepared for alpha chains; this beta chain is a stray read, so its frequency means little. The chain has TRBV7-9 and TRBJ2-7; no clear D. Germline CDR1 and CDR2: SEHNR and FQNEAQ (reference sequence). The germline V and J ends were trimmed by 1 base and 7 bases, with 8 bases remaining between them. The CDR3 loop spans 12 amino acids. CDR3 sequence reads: CASSLVGSEQYF. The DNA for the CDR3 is TGTGCCAGCAGCTTAGTGGGGTCGGAGCAGTACTTC.

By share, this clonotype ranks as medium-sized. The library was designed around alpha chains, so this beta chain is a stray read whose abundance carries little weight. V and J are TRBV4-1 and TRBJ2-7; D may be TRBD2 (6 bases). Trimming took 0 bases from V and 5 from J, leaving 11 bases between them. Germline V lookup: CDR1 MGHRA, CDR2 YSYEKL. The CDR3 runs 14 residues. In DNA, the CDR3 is TGCGCCAGCAGCCAAGATCCGGGAGATAACGAGCAGTACTTC. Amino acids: CASSQDPGDNEQYF.

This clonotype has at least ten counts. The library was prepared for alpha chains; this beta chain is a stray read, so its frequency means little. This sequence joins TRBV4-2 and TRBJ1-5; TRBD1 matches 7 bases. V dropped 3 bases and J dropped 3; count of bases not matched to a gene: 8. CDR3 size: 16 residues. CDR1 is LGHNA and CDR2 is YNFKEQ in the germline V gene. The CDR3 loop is CASSHAQDRANQPQHF. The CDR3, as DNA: TGTGCCAGCAGCCATGCCCAAGACAGGGCCAATCAGCCCCAGCATTTT.

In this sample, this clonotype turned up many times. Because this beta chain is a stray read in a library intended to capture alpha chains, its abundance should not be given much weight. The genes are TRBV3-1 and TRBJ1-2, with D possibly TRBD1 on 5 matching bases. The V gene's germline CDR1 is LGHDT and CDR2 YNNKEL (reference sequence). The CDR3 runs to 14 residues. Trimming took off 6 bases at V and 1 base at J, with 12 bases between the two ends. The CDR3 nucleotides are TGTGCCAGCAGTGGGACGGGGATTAACTATGGCTACACCTTC. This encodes CASSGTGINYGYTF.

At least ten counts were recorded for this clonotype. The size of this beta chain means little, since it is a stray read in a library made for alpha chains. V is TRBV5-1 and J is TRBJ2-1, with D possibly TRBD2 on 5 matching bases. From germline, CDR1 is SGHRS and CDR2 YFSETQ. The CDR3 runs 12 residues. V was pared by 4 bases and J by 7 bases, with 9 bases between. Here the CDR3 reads CASSLTKNEQFF. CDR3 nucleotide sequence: TGCGCCAGCAGCCTGACTAAAAATGAGCAGTTCTTC. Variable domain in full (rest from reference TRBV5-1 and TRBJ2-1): KAGVTQTPRYLIKTRGQQVTLSCSPISGHRSVSWYQQTPGQGLQFLFEYFSETQRNKGNFPGRFSGRQFSNSRSEMNVSTLELGDSALYLCASSLTKNEQFFGPGTRLTVL.

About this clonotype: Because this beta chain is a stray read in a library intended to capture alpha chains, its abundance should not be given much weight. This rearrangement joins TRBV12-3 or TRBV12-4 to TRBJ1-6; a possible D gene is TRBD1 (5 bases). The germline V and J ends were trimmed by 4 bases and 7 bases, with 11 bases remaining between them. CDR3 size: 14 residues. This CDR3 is CASSSGTENSPLHF. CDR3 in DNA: TGTGCCAGCAGTTCCGGGACGGAGAATTCACCCCTCCACTTT.

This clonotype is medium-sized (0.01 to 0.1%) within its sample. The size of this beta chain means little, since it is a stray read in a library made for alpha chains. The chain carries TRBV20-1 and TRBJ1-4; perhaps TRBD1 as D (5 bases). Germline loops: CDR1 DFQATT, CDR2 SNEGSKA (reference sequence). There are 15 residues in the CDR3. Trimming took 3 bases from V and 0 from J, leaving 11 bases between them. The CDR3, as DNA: TGCAGTGCTAGTGGGGGATCTGCAACTAATGAAAAACTGTTTTTT. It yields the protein CSASGGSATNEKLFF.

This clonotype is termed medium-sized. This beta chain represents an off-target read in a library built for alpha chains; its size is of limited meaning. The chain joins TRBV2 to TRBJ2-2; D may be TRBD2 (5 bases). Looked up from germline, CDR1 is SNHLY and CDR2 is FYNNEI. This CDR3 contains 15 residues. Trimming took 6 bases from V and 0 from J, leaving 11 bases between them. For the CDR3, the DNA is TGTGCCAGCAGCCCGGACGGGACGAACACCGGGGAGCTGTTTTTT. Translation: CASSPDGTNTGELFF. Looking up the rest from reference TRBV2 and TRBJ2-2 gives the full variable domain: EPEVTQTPSHQVTQMGQEVILRCVPISNHLYFYWYRQILGQKVEFLVSFYNNEISEKSEIFDDQFSVERPDGSNFTLKIRSTKLEDSAMYFCASSPDGTNTGELFFGEGSRLTVL.

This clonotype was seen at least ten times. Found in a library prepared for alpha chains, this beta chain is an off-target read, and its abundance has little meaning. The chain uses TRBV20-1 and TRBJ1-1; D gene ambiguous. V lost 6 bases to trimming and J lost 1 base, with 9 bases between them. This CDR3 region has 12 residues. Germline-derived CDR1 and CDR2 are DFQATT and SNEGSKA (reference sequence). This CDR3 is CSAKGPNTEAFF. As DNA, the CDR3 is TGCAGTGCAAAAGGGCCGAACACTGAAGCTTTCTTT.

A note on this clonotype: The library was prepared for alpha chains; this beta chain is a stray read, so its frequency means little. In nucleotides, the CDR3 is TGTGCCAGCAGCCCCGGGGCAGCCTACAATGAGCAGTTCTTC. It codes for CASSPGAAYNEQFF. V is TRBV7-3 and J is TRBJ2-1, with D perhaps assigned TRBD1 or TRBD2 (5 bases each). CDR1 is SGHTA, CDR2 FQGTGA, per germline. The CDR3 length is 14 residues. The ends were cut back, 5 bases at V and 2 bases at J, with 10 bases in the middle.

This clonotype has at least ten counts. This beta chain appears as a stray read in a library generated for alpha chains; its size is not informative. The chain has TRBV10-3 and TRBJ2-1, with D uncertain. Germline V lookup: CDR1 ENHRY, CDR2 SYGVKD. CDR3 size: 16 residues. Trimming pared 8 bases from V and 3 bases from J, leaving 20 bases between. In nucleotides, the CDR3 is TGTGCCATCGGGCCGTTAACCACCCTCTACTACAATGAGCAGTTCTTC. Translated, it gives CAIGPLTTLYYNEQFF.

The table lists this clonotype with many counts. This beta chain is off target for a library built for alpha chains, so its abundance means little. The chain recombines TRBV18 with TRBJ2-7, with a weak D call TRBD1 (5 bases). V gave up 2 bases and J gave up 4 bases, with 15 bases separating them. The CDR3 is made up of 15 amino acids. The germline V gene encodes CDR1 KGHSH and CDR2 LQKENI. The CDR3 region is CASSPGRGGEYEQYF. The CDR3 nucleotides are TGTGCCAGCTCACCAGGTAGGGGCGGAGAATACGAGCAGTACTTC.

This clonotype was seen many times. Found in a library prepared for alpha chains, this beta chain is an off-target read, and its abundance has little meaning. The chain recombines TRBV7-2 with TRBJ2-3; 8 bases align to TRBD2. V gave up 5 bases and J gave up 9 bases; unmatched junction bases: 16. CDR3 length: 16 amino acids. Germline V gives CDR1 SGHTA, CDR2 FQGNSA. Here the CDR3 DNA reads TGTGCCAGCAGCCGAGGGATAGCGGGACCGAGCGACACGCAGTATTTT. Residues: CASSRGIAGPSDTQYF.

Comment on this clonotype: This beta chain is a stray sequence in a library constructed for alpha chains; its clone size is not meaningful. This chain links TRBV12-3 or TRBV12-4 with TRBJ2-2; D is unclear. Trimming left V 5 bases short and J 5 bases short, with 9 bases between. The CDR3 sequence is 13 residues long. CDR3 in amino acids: CASSRPETGELFF. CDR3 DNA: TGTGCCAGCAGTCGCCCCGAGACCGGGGAGCTGTTTTTT.

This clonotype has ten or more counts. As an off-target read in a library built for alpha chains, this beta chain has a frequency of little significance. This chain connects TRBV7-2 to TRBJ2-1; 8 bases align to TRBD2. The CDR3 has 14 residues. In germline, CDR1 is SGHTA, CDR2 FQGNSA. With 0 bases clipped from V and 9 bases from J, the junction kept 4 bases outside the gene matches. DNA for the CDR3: TGTGCCAGCAGCTTAGCGGGGACTAGTGGTGAGCAGTTCTTC. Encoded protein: CASSLAGTSGEQFF.

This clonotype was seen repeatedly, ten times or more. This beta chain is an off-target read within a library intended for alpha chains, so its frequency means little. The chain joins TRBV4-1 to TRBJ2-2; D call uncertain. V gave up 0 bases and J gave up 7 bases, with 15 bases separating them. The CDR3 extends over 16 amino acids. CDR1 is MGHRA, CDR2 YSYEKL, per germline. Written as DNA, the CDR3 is TGCGCCAGCAGCCAAGATTTAGGGCAGCCCTACGGGGAGCTGTTTTTT. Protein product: CASSQDLGQPYGELFF.

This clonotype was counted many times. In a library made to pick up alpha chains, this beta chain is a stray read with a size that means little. The CDR3 nucleotides read TGTGCCAGCAGGGTCGACAGGTTAAGACTGACTGAAGCTTTCTTT. This codes for CASRVDRLRLTEAFF. The genes are TRBV6-4 and TRBJ1-1, with a tentative D call TRBD1 (6 bases). From germline, CDR1 is MRHNA and CDR2 SNTAGT. This CDR3 has 15 residues. V lost 6 bases and J 5 bases, leaving 19 bases between the germline ends.

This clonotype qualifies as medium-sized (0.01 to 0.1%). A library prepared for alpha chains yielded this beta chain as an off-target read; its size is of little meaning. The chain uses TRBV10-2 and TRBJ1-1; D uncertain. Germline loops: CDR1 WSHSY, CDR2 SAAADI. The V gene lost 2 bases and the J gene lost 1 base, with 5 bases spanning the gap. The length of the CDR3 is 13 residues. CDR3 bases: TGCGCCAGCAGTGAGAGGGAGAACACTGAAGCTTTCTTT. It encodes CASSERENTEAFF.

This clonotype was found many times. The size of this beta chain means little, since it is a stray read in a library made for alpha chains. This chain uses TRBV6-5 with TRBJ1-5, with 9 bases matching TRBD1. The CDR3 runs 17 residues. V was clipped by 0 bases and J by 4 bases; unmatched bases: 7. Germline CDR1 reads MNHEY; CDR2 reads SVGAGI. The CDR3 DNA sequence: TGTGCCAGCAGTTACTCCCTCCCGGGGACAGGGAATCAGCCCCAGCATTTT. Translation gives CASSYSLPGTGNQPQHF.

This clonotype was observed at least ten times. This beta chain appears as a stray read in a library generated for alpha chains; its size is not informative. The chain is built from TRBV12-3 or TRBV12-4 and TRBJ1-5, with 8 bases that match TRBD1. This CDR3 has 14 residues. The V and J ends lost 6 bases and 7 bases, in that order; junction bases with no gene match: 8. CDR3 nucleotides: TGTGCCAGCAGACTGCCCGGGACAGGCCAGCCCCAGCATTTT. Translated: CASRLPGTGQPQHF.